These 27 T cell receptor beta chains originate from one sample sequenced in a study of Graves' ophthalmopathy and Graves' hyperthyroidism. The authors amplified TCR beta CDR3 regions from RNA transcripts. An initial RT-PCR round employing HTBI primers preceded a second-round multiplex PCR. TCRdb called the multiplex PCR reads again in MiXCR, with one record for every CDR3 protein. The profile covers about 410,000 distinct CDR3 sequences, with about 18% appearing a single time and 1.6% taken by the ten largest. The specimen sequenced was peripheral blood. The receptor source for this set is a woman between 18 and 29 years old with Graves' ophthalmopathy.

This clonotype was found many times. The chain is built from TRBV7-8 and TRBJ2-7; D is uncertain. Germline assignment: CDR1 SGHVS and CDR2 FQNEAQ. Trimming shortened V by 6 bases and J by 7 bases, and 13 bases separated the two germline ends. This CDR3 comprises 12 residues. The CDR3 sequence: CASSSDRREQYF. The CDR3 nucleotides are TGTGCCAGCAGTTCCGACCGACGGGAGCAGTACTTC.

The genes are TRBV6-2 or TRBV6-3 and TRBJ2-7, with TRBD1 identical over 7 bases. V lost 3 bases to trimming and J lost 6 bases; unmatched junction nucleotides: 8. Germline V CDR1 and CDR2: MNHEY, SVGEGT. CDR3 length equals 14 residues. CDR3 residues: CASSYPGTVPEQYF. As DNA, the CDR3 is TGTGCCAGCAGTTATCCCGGGACAGTCCCCGAGCAGTACTTC.

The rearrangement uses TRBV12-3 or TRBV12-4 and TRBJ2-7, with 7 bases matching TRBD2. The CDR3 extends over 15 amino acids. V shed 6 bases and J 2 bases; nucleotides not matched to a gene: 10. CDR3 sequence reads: CASSKLALPTYEQYF. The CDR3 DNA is TGTGCCAGCAGCAAACTAGCGCTCCCTACCTACGAGCAGTACTTC.

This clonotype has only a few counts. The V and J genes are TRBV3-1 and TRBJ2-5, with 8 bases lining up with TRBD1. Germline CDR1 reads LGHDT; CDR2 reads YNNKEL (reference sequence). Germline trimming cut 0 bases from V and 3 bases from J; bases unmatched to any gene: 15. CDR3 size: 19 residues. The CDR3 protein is CASSQDQQRLHRGKETQYF. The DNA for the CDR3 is TGTGCCAGCAGCCAAGACCAGCAGCGCCTTCACAGGGGGAAAGAGACCCAGTACTTC.

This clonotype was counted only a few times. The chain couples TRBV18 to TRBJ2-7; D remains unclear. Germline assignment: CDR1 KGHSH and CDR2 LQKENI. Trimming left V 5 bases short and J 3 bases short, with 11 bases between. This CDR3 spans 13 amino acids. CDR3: CASSSKVYYEQYF. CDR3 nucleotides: TGTGCCAGCTCATCAAAAGTCTACTACGAGCAGTACTTC.

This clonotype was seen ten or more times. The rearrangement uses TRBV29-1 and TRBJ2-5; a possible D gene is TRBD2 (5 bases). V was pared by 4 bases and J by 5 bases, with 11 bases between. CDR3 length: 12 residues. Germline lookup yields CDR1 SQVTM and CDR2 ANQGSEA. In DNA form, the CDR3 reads TGCAGCGTTGGGGCTAGCTTCGAGACCCAGTACTTC. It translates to CSVGASFETQYF.

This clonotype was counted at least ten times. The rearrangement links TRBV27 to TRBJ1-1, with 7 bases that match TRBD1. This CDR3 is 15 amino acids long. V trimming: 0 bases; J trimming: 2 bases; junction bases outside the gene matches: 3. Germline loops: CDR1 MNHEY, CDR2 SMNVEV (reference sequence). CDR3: CASSLSEGANTEAFF. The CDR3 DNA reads TGTGCCAGCAGTTTATCGGAGGGGGCAAACACTGAAGCTTTCTTT.

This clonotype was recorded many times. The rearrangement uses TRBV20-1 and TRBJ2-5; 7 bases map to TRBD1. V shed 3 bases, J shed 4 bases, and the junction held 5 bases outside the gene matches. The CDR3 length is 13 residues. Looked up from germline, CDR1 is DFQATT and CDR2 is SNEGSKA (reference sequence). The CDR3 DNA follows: TGCAGTGCTAGGTGGGGACAGTCAGAGACCCAGTACTTC. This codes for CSARWGQSETQYF.

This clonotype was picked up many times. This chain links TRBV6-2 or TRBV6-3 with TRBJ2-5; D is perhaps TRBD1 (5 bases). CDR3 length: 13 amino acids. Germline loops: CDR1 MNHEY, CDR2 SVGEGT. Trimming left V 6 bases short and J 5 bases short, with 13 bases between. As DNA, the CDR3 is TGTGCCAGCAGGGTCACAGGCCCGGAGACCCAGTACTTC. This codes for CASRVTGPETQYF.

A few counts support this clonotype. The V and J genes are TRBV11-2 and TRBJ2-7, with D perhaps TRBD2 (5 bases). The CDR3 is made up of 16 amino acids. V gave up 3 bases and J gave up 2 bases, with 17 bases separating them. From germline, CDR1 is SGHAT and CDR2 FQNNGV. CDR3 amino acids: CASSFKLSAGTYEQYF. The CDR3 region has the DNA TGTGCCAGCAGCTTCAAACTTAGCGCCGGGACCTACGAGCAGTACTTC.

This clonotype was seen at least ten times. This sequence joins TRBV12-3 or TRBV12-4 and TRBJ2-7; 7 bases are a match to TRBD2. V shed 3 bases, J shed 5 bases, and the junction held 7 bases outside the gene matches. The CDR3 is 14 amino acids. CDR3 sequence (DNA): TGTGCCAGCAGTTTGGGCGGGAGACGGGACGAGCAGTACTTC. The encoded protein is CASSLGGRRDEQYF.

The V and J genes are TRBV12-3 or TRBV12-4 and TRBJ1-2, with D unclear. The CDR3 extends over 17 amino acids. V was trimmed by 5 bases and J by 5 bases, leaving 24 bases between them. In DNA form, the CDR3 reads TGTGCCAGCAGTCCCACTACCGCACAATTATTGCATTATGGCTACACCTTC. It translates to CASSPTTAQLLHYGYTF.

CDR3 nucleotide sequence: TGTGCCAGCAGTTGGGCAGGGCCCCCAAGCAATCAGCCCCAGCATTTT. Translating it yields CASSWAGPPSNQPQHF. The gene calls are TRBV28 and TRBJ1-5; D might be TRBD1 (5 bases). The CDR3 is 16 amino acids. Per germline, CDR1 MDHEN and CDR2 SYDVKM. Trimming removed 4 bases from V and 1 base from J, with 14 bases in between.

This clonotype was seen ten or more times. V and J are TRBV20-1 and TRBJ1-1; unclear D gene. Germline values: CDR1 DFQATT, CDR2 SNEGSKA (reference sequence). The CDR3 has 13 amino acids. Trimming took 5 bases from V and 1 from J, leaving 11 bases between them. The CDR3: CSARPTTNTEAFF. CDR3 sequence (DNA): TGCAGTGCTCGGCCTACAACGAACACTGAAGCTTTCTTT.

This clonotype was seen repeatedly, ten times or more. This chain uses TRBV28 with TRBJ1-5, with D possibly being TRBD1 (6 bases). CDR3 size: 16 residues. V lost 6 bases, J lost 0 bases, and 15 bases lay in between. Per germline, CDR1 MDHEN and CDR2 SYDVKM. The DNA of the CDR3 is TGTGCCAGCAGACCGACCGGGACAAATAGCAATCAGCCCCAGCATTTT. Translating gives CASRPTGTNSNQPQHF.

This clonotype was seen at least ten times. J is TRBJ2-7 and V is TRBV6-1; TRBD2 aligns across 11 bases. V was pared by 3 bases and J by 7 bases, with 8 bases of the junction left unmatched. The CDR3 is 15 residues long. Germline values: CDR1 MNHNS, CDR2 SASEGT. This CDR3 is CASSDIAGGVREQYF. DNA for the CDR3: TGTGCCAGCAGTGACATAGCGGGGGGGGTCCGGGAGCAGTACTTC.

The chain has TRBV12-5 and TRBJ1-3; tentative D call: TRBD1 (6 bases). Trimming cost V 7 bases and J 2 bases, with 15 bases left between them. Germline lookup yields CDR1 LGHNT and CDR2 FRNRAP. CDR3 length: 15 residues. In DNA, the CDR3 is TGTGCTAGTGCTCCCTCGGGGGGCACTGGAAACACCATATATTTT. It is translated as CASAPSGGTGNTIYF.

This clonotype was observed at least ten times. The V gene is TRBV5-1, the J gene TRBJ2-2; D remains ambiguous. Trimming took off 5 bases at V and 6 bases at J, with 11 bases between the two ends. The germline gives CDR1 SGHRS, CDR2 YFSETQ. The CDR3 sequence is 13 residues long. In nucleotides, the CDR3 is TGCGCCAGCAGGGCGGAAGTTTCCGGGGAGCTGTTTTTT. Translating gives CASRAEVSGELFF.

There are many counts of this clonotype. For the CDR3, the DNA is TGTGCCTGGACTCCCATAGGAGACCGCTGGGACGAGCAGTACTTC. Protein: CAWTPIGDRWDEQYF. The J gene is TRBJ2-7, the V gene TRBV30, with unresolved D. The CDR3 has 15 residues. Trimming removed 4 bases at V and 5 bases at J, with 21 bases between. Germline lookup yields CDR1 GTSNPN and CDR2 SVGIG (reference sequence). The full variable domain, rest sourced from reference TRBV30 and TRBJ2-7, is SQTIHQWPATLVQPVGSPLSLECTVEGTSNPNLYWYRQAAGRGLQLLFYSVGIGQISSEVPQNLSASRPQDRQFILSSKKLLLSDSGFYLCAWTPIGDRWDEQYFGPGTRLTVT.

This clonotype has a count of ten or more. CDR3 residues: CAGGGWPNTEAFF. The DNA for the CDR3 is TGTGCCGGAGGGGGGTGGCCGAACACTGAAGCTTTCTTT. This chain uses TRBV30 with TRBJ1-1; tentative D call: TRBD1 (6 bases). The CDR3 sequence is 13 residues long. Germline V CDR1 and CDR2: GTSNPN, SVGIG (reference sequence). Trimming removed 8 bases at V and 1 base at J, with 14 bases between.

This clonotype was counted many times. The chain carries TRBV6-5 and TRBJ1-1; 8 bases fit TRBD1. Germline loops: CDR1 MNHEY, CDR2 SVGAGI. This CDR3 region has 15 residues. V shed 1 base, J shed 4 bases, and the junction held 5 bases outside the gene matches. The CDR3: CASSYWTGLSTEAFF. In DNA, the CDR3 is TGTGCCAGCAGTTACTGGACAGGGCTTAGCACTGAAGCTTTCTTT.

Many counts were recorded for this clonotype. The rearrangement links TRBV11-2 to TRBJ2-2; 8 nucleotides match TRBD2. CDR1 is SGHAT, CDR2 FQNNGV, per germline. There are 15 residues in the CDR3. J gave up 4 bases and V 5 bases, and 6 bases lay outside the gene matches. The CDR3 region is CASSTGTSLTGELFF. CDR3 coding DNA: TGTGCCAGCAGCACCGGGACTAGTCTCACCGGGGAGCTGTTTTTT.

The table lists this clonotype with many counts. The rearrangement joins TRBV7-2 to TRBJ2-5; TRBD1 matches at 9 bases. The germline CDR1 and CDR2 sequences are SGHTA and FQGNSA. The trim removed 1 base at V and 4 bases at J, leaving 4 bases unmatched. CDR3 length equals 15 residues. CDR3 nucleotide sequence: TGTGCCAGCAGCTTAGGGGGACAGGGAGGAGAGACCCAGTACTTC. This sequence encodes CASSLGGQGGETQYF.

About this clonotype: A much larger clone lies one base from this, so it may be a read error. This CDR3 reads CASSSLFGTIRVNEAFF. CDR3 nucleotide sequence: TGTGCCAGCAGCTCACTTTTTGGGACAATTAGGGTCAATGAAGCTTTCTTT. The genes are TRBV11-2 and TRBJ1-1; TRBD1 is a possible D gene (6 bases). The germline V gene encodes CDR1 SGHAT and CDR2 FQNNGV. The CDR3 spans 17 residues. V was clipped by 4 bases and J by 7 bases, with 25 bases between them.

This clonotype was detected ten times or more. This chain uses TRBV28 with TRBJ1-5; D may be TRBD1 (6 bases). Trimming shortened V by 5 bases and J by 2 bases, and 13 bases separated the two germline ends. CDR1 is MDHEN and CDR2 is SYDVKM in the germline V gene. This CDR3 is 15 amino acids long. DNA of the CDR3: TGTGCCAGCAGTGTGACAGGCGGGGGCAATCAGCCCCAGCATTTT. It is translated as CASSVTGGGNQPQHF.

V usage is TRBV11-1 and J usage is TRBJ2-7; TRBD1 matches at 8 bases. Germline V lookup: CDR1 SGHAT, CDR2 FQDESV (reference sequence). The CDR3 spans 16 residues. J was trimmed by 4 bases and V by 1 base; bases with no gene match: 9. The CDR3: CASSLGSGTGLYEQYF. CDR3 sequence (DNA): TGTGCCAGCAGCTTAGGTTCCGGGACAGGACTATACGAGCAGTACTTC.

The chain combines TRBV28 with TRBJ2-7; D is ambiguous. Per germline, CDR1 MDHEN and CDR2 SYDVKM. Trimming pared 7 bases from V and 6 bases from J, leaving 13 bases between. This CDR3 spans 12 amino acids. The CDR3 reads CASTWTGFEQYF. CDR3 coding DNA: TGTGCCAGCACCTGGACCGGGTTCGAGCAGTACTTC.